Below, one T cell receptor (beta chain) is given with its context. This sample was included in a study of blood T cell repertoires in COVID-19. Study-level information: COVID-19 samples from acute and convalescent phases originated in the United States, Italy and Spain. From T cells, B-cell-depleted T cells, or PBMCs came the material, which was cDNA or gDNA.

V lost 0 bases to trimming and J lost 1 base; unmatched junction nucleotides: 6. The CDR3 has 17 amino acids. Germline V CDR1 and CDR2: SGHKS, YYEKEE (reference sequence). Using immunoSEQ multiplex PCR, the repertoire was profiled, and TCRdb retains in-frame clones only, with some absent. Of 90,000 to 120,000 clones in the sample, around 86% were seen once. The material sequenced was peripheral blood. The source of this sequence is a man aged 45-65 years with acute or convalescent COVID-19. The chain has TRBV5-5 and TRBJ2-5; 10 positions agree with TRBD2. The CDR3 bases are TGTGCCAGCAGCTTGGGGTGGACTAGCGGTATCCAAGAGACCCAGTACTTC. Translation: CASSLGWTSGIQETQYF.